There are a few counts of the clone carrying this TCR beta chain. From the RT-PCR reads, TCRdb called clonotypes with MiXCR, one entry per CDR3 protein. The sample includes roughly 880,000 distinct CDR3 sequences, around 17% of them seen just once. The CDR3 runs to 14 residues. J was trimmed by 6 bases and V by 6 bases; bases with no gene match: 8. The record originates from a study of patients and donors after allogeneic stem cell transplantation. The TCR comes from a human donor who was either an allogeneic HSCT recipient or a stem cell or donor lymphocyte infusion donor (not recorded which). It is not recorded whose cells these are; they may come from a transplant donor. The specimen sequenced was blood, either unsorted or a sorted T cell fraction (not recorded which). The chain has TRBV12-3 or TRBV12-4 and TRBJ1-5, with 7 positions matching TRBD1. CDR3 bases: TGTGCCAGCAGCCCTGACAGGGATGGTCAGCCCCAGCATTTT. Its translation: CASSPDRDGQPQHF.